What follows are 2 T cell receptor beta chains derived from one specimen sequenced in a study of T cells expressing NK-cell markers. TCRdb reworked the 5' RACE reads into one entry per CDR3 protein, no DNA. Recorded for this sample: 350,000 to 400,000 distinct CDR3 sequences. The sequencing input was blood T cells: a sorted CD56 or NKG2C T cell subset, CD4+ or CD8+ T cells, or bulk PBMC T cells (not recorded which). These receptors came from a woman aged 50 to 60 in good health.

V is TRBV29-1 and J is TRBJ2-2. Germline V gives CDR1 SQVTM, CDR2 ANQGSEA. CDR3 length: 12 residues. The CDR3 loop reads CSVEVDSRELFF.

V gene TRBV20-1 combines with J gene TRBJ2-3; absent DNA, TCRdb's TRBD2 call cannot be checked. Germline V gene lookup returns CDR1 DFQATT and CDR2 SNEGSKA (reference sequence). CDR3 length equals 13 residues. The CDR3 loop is CSARGPNLDTQYF.